This TCR beta chain comes out of a study of shared clonotypes between healthy human individuals. Study-wide results and limits: Inspection by rarefaction showed sorted-subset sequencing to be incomplete despite large depth. Generally, estimated richness proved larger in naive subsets than it did in memory subsets.

A word on this clone: Its antigen remains unknown.

Per the original data handling: As immunoSEQ supplied junction-only sequences (without quality scores), filtering differed. Generated by immunoSEQ multiplex PCR, the TCRdb table keeps only in-frame clones and is missing some. V, J and clone size are those of that table, while D and trimming were read from the DNA. The sample comprises roughly 330,000 clones, around 67% of which are singletons, and under 13% rests with the top ten. Germline values: CDR1 MNHNS, CDR2 SASEGT. The V end was cut by 3 bases, the J end by 6 bases, with 12 bases between. This CDR3 is 13 amino acids long. The chain couples TRBV6-1 to TRBJ2-7; D tentatively reads TRBD1 or TRBD2 (5 bases each). Sample: memory CD4+ T cells sorted from blood. The sample's subset: CD45RA-negative fraction. This clonotype was obtained from a man aged 25-45 years in good health. The CDR3 spells CASSEHSGTEQYF. In nucleotides, the CDR3 is TGTGCCAGCAGTGAGCATTCCGGGACCGAGCAGTACTTC.